This record looks at one T cell receptor (beta chain) sequence and its context. The antigen remains unidentified. It was with unique molecular identifiers that the TCRbeta library was prepared. TCRdb itself ran the PCR reads through MiXCR, one entry per CDR3 protein. The data show 610,000 or so distinct CDR3 sequences, 20% to 30% seen once. The data derive from a study of T-cell reconstitution after alpha-beta-depleted transplantation in children. Findings and caveats of the study: At day 60, the high TCRbeta diversity found in some patients originated from recipient T cells and thymic progenitors that had survived. About two months after transplant, alpha-beta T cells reportedly came from several hundred expanded graft clones.

CDR1 and CDR2 (germline): DFQATT, SNEGSKA (reference sequence). Trimming took 7 bases from V and 4 from J; bases not matched to a gene: 5. The CDR3 has 13 residues. The TCR sequence derives from a boy less than two years old with Wiskott-Aldrich syndrome, due to receive a stem cell transplant. This specimen was PBMCs, taken before TCRalphabeta/CD19-depleted stem cell transplant. The genes are TRBV20-1 and TRBJ2-3; 10 bases agree with TRBD2. The CDR3 is CSEDSGRPDTQYF. Written as DNA, the CDR3 is TGCAGTGAAGATAGCGGGAGGCCAGATACGCAGTATTTT.